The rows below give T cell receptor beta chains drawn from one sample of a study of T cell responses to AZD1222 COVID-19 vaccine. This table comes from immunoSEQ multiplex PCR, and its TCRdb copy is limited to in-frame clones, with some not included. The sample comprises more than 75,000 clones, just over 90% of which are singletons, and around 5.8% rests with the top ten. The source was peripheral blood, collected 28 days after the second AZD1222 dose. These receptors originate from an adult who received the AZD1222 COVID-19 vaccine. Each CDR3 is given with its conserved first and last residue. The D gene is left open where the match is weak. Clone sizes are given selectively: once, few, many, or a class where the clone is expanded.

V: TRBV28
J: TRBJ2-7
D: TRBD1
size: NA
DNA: TGTGCCAGCAGGCTTTCGACCGGGACAGGGGGCCTTGAGCAGTACTTC
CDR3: CASRLSTGTGGLEQYF

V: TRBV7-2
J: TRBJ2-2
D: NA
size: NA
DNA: TGTGCCAGCAGCCGTAGATCCGGGGAGCTGTTTTTT
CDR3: CASSRRSGELFF

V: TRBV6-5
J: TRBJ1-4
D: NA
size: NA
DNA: TGTGCCAGCAGTTACTCACGGGGAAATAATGAAAAACTGTTTTTT
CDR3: CASSYSRGNNEKLFF

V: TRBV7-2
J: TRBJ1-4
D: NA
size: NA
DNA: TGTGCCATCAGTGACGGGCCAAGGAATGAAAAACTGTTTTTT
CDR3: CAISDGPRNEKLFF

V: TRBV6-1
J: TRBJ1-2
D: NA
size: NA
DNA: TGTGCCAGCAGTGCCTCGTGGGGAGCCCCCAACTATGGCTACACCTTC
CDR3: CASSASWGAPNYGYTF

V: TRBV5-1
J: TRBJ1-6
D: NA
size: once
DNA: TGCGCCAGCAGCTCCATCGGTTCACCCCTCCACTTT
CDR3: CASSSIGSPLHF

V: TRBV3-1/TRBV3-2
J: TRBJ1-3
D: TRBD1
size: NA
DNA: TGTGCCAGCAGCCAATCCCGGGACAGGGTTAGAAACACCATATATTTT
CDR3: CASSQSRDRVRNTIYF

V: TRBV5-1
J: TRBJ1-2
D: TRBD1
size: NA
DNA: TGCGCCAGCAGCTTGTGGGGACAGGGGGCGGATGGCTACACCTTC
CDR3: CASSLWGQGADGYTF

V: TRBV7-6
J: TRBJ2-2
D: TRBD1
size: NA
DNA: TGTGCCAGCGGTTGGACAGGGGCCTTCGGGGAGCTGTTTTTT
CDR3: CASGWTGAFGELFF

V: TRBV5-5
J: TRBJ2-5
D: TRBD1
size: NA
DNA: TGTGCCAGCAGCTTGGTGGACAGGGGGCAAGAGACCCAGTACTTC
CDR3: CASSLVDRGQETQYF

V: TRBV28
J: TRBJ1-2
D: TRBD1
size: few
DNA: TGTGCCAGCAGTTGGACCCCTGATGGACAGGGGGTGGGCTACACCTTC
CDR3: CASSWTPDGQGVGYTF

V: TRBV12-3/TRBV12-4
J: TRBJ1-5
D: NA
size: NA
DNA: TGTGCCAGCAGTCTACTTCATCAGCCCCAGCATTTT
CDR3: CASSLLHQPQHF

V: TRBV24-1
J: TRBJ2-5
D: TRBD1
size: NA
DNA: TGTGCCACCAGTGACCGGGGACAGGGTTCAGGAGGGACCCAGTACTTC
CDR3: CATSDRGQGSGGTQYF

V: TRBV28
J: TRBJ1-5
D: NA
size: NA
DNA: TGTGCCAGCAGTTTTGCGACCGGGGGTCAGCCCCAGCATTTT
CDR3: CASSFATGGQPQHF

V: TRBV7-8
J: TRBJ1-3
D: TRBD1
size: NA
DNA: TGTGCCAGCAGCTTGGACAGGGCAAGCTCTGGAAACACCATATATTTT
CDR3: CASSLDRASSGNTIYF

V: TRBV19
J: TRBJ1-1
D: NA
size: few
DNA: TGTGCCAGTAGTATACTGGGGAACACTGAAGCTTTCTTT
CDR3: CASSILGNTEAFF

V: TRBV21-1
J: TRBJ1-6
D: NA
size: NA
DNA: TGTGCCAGCAGCACGTCAACGGAAAGCTCCTATAATTCACCCCTCCACTTT
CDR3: CASSTSTESSYNSPLHF

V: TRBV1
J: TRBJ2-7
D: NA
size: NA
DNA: TGCACCAGCAGCGAGGAGGGCGTTGCCTACGAGCAGTACTTC
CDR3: CTSSEEGVAYEQYF

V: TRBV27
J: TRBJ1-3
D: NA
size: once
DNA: TGTGCCAGCAGTTTATCACCGTACGGAAACACCATATATTTT
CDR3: CASSLSPYGNTIYF

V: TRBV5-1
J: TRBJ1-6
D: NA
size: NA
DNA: TGCGCCAGCAGCTTGGGCCGAAGCGAGGGTACACCCCTCCACTTT
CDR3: CASSLGRSEGTPLHF

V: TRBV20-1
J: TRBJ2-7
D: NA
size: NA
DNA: TGCAGTGCGCCTAAAAGGCACGAGCAGTACTTC
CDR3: CSAPKRHEQYF

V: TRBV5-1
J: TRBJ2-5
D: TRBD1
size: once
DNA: TGCGCCAGCAGCCCAGGGACAGTCGAGACCCAGTACTTC
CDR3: CASSPGTVETQYF

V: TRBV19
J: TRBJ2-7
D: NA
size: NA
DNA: TGTGCCAGTAGTATTCCGGGTTCGACGGGGGCCGAGCAGTACTTC
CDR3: CASSIPGSTGAEQYF

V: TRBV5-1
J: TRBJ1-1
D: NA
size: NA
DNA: TGCGCCAGCAGCCCCGGGGGAGGCACTGAAGCTTTCTTT
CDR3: CASSPGGGTEAFF

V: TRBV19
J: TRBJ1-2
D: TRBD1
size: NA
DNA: TGTGCCAGTAGTACAGTGGGGACAGGGACATCTGGCTACACCTTC
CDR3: CASSTVGTGTSGYTF

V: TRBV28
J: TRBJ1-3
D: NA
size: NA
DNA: TGTGCCAGCAGTTCGGTTGGAAACACCATATATTTT
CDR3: CASSSVGNTIYF

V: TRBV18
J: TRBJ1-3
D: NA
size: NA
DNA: TGTGCCAGCTCACAGGCCTCTGGAAACACCATATATTTT
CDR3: CASSQASGNTIYF

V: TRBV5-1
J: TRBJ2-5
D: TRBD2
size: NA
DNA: TGCGCCAGCACCGGGACTAGCGGCCAAGAGACCCAGTACTTC
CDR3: CASTGTSGQETQYF

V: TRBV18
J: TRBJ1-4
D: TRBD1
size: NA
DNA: TGTGCCAGCTCATCCTCAGGGGGCAAGCGTGAAAAACTGTTTTTT
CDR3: CASSSSGGKREKLFF

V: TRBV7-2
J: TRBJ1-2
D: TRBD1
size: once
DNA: TGTGCCAGCAGCTCACCAACCAGTCGACAGGGGATGAACTATGGCTACACCTTC
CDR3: CASSSPTSRQGMNYGYTF

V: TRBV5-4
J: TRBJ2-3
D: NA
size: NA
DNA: TGTGCCAGCAGCGTGCCCCGGGACCCGCAGTATTTT
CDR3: CASSVPRDPQYF

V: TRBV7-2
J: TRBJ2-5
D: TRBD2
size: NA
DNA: TGTGCCAGCAGCCGGGGACTAGCGGGGGTCGGGGCCCAGTACTTC
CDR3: CASSRGLAGVGAQYF

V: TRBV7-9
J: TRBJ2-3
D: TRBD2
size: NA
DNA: TGTGCCAGCAGCCCGGGACTAGCGGGGGGGAGCACAGATACGCAGTATTTT
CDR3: CASSPGLAGGSTDTQYF

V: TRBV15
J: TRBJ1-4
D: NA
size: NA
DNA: TGTGCCACCAGCAGAGACCCCAGTGGGGAAAAACTGTTTTTT
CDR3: CATSRDPSGEKLFF

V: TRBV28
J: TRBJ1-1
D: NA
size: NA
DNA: TGTGCCAGCAGCTTGGTCTGGACCACTGAAGCTTTCTTT
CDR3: CASSLVWTTEAFF

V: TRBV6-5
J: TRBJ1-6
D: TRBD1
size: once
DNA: TGTGCCAGCAGTTGGGGACAGGAAGGGGCACCCCTCCACTTT
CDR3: CASSWGQEGAPLHF

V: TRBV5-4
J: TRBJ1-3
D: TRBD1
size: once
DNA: TGTGCCAGCAGCCGGTCGACAGGGGCTGGAAACACCATATATTTT
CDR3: CASSRSTGAGNTIYF

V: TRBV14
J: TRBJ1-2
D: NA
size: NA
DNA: TGTGCCAGCAGCCAGAAGGGGGGCTACACCTTC
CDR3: CASSQKGGYTF

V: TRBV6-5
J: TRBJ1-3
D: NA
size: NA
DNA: TGTGCCAGCAGTACTCTTCTTTCTGGAAACACCATATATTTT
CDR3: CASSTLLSGNTIYF

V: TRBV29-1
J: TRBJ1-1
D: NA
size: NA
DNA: TGCAGCGTTGAAGGGATGTGGGGGACTGAAGCTTTCTTT
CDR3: CSVEGMWGTEAFF

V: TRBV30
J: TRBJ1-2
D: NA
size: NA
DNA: TGTGCCTGGAGTGGAGGACAGTTCCAATATGGCTACACCTTC
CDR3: CAWSGGQFQYGYTF

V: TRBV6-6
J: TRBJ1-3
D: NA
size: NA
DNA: TGTGCCAGCAGTCCCCCCGTCGGGGGGGCTACTGGAAACACCATATATTTT
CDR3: CASSPPVGGATGNTIYF

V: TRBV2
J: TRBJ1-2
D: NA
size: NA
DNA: TGTGCCAGCAGTGGCAGGGTCCACTATGGCTACACCTTC
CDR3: CASSGRVHYGYTF

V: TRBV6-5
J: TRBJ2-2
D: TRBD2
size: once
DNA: TGTGCCAGCAGGCACCCTAGCGGAATCGCCGGGGAGCTGTTTTTT
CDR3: CASRHPSGIAGELFF

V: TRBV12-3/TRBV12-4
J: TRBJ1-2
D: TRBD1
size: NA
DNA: TGTGCCAGCAGTTTAAGGGGGCGCGGTGGCTACACCTTC
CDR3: CASSLRGRGGYTF

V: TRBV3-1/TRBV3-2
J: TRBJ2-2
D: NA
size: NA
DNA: TGTGCCAGCAGCCCCTACCAGAAGAACACCGGGGAGCTGTTTTTT
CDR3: CASSPYQKNTGELFF

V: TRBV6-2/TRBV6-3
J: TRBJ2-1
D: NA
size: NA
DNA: TGTGCCAGCAGTTGGGGTTTTGAGCAGTTCTTC
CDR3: CASSWGFEQFF

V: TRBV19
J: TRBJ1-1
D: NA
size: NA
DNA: TGTGCCAGTAGTATAGGAGCAGGGCTTAACACTGAAGCTTTCTTT
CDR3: CASSIGAGLNTEAFF

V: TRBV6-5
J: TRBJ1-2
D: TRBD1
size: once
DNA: TGTGCCAGCACCGGGACAGGGGCTGACGGCTATGGCTACACCTTC
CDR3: CASTGTGADGYGYTF

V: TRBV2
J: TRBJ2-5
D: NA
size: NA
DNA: TGTGCCAGCAAATACCTAGCTTTACAAGAGACCCAGTACTTC
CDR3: CASKYLALQETQYF

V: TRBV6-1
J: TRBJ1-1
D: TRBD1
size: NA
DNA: TGTGCCAGCAGTGAGGAAGGGACAGCGCTTGAAGCTTTCTTT
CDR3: CASSEEGTALEAFF

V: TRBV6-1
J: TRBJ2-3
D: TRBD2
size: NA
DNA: TGTGCCAGCAGTGAAAGGCTAGCGGGGAGCACAGATACGCAGTATTTT
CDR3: CASSERLAGSTDTQYF

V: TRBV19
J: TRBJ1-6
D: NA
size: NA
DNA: TGTGCCAGTCGGTTAATCGATAATTCACCCCTCCACTTT
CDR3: CASRLIDNSPLHF

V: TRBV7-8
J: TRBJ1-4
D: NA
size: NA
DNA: TGTGCCAGCAGCTTGATCACAGGGAGGGAGGAAGGTGAAAAACTGTTTTTT
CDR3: CASSLITGREEGEKLFF

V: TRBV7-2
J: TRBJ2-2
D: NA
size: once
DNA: TGTGCCAGCAGCTTCTCACGGACAAGCGGAACGCTGTTTTTT
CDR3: CASSFSRTSGTLFF